This TCR beta chain came from a study of sequential checkpoint blockade in melanoma. Study-wide context: Each arm's sequence ended with maintenance nivolumab.

This table comes from immunoSEQ multiplex PCR, and its TCRdb copy is limited to in-frame clones, with some not included. The sample lists about 8,200 clones; roughly three fifths were seen once. In this sample, this clone turned up once. Treatment here: randomized to nivolumab then ipilimumab (arm A) or the reverse (arm B). DNA-damaging chemotherapy had not been given to any patient beforehand. Sorted cells were live CD3+CD8+, lacking CD19 and CD56, from PBMCs. The V and J ends lost 1 base and 6 bases respectively, with 8 bases between them. CDR3 length: 12 amino acids. Germline V gene data show CDR1 as SGHRS and CDR2 as YFSETQ.

The sequencing here drew on CD8+ T cells sorted from blood (inferred from file names), taken from a patient given nivolumab and ipilimumab in sequence. The rearrangement links TRBV5-1 to TRBJ2-7, with a possible D match to TRBD1 (5 bases). The source of this sequence is a human donor with melanoma. The CDR3 DNA is TGCGCCAGCAGCTTGAAAGGGGTCGAGCAGTACTTC. Translation gives CASSLKGVEQYF.